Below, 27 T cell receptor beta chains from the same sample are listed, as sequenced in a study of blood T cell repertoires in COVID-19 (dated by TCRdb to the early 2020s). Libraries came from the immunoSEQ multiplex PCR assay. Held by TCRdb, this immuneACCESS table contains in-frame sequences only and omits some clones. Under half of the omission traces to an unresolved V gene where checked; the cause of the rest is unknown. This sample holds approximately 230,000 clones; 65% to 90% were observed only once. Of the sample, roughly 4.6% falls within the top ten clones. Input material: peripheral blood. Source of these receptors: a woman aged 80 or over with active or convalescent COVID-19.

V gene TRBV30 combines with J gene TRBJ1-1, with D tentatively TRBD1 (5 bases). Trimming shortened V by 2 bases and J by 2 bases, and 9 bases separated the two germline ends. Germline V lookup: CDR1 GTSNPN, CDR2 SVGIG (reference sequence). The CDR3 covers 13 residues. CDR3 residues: CAWSLGGNTEAFF. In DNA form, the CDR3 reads TGTGCCTGGAGTCTGGGGGGAAACACTGAAGCTTTCTTT. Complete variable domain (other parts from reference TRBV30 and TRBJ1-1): SQTIHQWPATLVQPVGSPLSLECTVEGTSNPNLYWYRQAAGRGLQLLFYSVGIGQISSEVPQNLSASRPQDRQFILSSKKLLLSDSGFYLCAWSLGGNTEAFFGQGTRLTVV.

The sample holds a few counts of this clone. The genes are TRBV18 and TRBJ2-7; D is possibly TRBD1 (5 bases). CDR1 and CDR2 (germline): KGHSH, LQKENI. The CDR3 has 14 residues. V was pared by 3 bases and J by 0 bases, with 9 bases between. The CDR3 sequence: CASSPGRDSYEQYF. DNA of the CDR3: TGTGCCAGCTCACCGGGCAGGGACTCCTACGAGCAGTACTTC.

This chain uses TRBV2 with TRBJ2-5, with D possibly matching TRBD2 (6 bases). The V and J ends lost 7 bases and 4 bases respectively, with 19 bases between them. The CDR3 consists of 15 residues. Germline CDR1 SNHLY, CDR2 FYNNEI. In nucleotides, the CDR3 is TGTGCCAGCACCCGAGATAGGTTCGGGGGAGAGACCCAGTACTTC. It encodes CASTRDRFGGETQYF.

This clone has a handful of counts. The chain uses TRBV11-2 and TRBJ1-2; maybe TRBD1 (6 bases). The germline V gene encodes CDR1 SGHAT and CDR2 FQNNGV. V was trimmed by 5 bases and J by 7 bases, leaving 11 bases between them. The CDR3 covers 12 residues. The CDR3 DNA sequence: TGTGCCAGCAGCCCCTCACAGGGTGGCTACACCTTC. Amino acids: CASSPSQGGYTF.

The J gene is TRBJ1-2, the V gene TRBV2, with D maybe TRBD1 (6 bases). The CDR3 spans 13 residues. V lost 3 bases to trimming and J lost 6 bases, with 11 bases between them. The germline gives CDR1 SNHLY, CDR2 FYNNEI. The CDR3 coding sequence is TGTGCCAGCAGTGATGGCAGGACAGATGGCTACACCTTC. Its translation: CASSDGRTDGYTF.

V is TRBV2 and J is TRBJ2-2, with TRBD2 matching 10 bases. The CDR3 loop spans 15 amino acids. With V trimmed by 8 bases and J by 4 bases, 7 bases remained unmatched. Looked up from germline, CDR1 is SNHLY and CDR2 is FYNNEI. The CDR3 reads CASQAGGPGTGELFF. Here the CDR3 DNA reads TGTGCCAGCCAAGCGGGAGGGCCTGGCACCGGGGAGCTGTTTTTT.

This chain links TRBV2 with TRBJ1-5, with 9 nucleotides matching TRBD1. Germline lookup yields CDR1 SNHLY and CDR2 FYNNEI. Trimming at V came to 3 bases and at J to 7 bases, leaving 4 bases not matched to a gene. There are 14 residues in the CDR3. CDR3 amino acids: CASSEGTGNQPQHF. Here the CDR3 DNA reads TGTGCCAGCAGTGAGGGGACAGGGAACCAGCCCCAGCATTTT.

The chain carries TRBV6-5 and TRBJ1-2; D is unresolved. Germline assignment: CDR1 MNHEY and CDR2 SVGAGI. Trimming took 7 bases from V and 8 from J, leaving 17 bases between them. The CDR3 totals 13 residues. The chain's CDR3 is CASTPARVQGYTF. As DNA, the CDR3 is TGTGCCAGCACCCCGGCGAGGGTGCAGGGCTACACCTTC.

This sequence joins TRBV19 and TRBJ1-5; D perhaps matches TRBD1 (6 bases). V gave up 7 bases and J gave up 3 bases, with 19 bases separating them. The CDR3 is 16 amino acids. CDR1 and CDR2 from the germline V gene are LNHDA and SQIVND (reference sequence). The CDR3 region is CASNTGPARDNQPQHF. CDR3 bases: TGTGCCAGTAACACAGGGCCCGCCCGGGACAATCAGCCCCAGCATTTT.

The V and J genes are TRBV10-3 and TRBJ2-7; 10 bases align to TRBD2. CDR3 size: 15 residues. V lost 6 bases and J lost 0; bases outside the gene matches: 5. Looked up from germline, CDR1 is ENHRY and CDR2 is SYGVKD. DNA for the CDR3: TGTGCCATCAGAGAGAGCGGGGGGGCCTCCTACGAGCAGTACTTC. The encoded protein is CAIRESGGASYEQYF.

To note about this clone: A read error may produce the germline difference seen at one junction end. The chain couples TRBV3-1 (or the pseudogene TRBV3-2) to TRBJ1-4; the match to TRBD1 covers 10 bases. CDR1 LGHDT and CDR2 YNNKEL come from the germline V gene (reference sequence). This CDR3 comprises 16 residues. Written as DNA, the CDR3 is TGTGCCAGCAGCCTGTGGACAGGGGGTACTAAGGAAAAACTGTTTTTT. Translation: CASSLWTGGTKEKLFF.

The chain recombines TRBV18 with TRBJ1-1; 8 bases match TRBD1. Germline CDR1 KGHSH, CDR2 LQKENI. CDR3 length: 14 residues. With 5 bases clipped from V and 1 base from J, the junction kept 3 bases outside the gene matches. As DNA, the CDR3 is TGTGCCAGCTCAACAGGGACAGGGAACACTGAAGCTTTCTTT. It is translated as CASSTGTGNTEAFF.

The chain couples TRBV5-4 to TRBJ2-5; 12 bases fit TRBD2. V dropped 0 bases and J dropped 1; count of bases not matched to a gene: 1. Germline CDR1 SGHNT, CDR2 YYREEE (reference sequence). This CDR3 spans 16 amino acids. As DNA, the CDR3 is TGTGCCAGCAGCTTGGAGACTAGCGGGGGCCAAGAGACCCAGTACTTC. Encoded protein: CASSLETSGGQETQYF.

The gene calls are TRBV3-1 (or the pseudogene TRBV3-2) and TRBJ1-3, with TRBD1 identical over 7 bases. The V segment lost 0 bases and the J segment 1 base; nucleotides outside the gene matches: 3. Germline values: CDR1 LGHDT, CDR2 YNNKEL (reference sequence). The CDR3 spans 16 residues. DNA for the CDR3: TGTGCCAGCAGCCAAGATCAGGGGGTTTCTGGAAACACCATATATTTT. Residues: CASSQDQGVSGNTIYF.

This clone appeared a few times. CDR3 protein: CASSLSAQGAETQYF. The CDR3, as DNA: TGCGCCAGCAGCCTATCTGCGCAGGGGGCAGAGACCCAGTACTTC. The genes are TRBV5-1 and TRBJ2-5; the match to TRBD1 covers 8 bases. Germline-derived CDR1 and CDR2 are SGHRS and YFSETQ. J gave up 4 bases and V 4 bases, and 9 bases lay outside the gene matches. The CDR3 consists of 15 residues.

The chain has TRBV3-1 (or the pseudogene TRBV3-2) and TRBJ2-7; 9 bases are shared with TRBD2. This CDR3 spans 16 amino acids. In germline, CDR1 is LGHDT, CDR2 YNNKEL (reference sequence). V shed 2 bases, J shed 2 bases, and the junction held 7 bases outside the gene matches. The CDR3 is CASSQRLAGGAYEQYF. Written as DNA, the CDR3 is TGTGCCAGCAGCCAAAGATTGGCGGGAGGGGCCTACGAGCAGTACTTC.

The CDR3 is CASSRGLAETNDGETQYF. The CDR3 DNA sequence: TGCGCCAGCAGCCGGGGACTAGCGGAAACCAATGACGGGGAGACCCAGTACTTC. The rearrangement links TRBV5-1 to TRBJ2-5, with 11 bases that match TRBD2. Germline V gives CDR1 SGHRS, CDR2 YFSETQ. The CDR3 spans 18 residues. The V and J ends lost 4 bases and 5 bases, in that order; junction bases with no gene match: 16.

The CDR3 is CASKMWGGSSNQPQHF. CDR3 in DNA: TGTGCCAGTAAAATGTGGGGGGGGAGTAGCAATCAGCCCCAGCATTTT. J is TRBJ1-5 and V is TRBV19, with a tentative D call TRBD1 (5 bases). Trimming left V 7 bases short and J 0 bases short, with 16 bases between. The germline V gene has CDR1 LNHDA and CDR2 SQIVND (reference sequence). The CDR3 is 16 amino acids.

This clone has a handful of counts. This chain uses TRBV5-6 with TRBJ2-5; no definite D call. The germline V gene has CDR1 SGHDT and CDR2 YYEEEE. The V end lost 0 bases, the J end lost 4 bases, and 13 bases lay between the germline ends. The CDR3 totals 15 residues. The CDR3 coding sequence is TGTGCCAGCAGCTTGGATGGAAGGCCGGGAGAGACCCAGTACTTC. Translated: CASSLDGRPGETQYF.

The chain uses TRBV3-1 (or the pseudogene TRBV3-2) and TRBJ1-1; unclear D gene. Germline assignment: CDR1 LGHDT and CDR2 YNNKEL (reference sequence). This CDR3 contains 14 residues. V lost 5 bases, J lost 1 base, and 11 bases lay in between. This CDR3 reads CASSYNPGNTEAFF. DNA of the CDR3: TGTGCCAGCAGCTACAATCCAGGGAACACTGAAGCTTTCTTT.

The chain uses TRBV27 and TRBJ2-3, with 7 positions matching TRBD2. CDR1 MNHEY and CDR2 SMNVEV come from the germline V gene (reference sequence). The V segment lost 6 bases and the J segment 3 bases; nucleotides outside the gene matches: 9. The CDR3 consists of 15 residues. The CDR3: CASSGLAAGTDTQYF. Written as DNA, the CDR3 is TGTGCCAGCAGCGGGCTAGCGGCGGGGACAGATACGCAGTATTTT.

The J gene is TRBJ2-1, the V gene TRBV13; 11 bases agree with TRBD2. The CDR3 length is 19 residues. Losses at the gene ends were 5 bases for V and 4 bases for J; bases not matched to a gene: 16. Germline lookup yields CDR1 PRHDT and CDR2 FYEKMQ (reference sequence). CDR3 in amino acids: CASSPGTSGSYTPYNEQFF. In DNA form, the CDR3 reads TGTGCCAGCAGCCCCGGGACTAGCGGATCTTATACACCTTACAATGAGCAGTTCTTC.

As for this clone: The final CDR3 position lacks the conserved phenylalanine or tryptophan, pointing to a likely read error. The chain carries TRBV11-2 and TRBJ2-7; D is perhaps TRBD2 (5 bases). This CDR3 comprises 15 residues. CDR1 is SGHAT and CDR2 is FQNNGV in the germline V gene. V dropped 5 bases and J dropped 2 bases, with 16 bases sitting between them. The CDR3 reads CASSQTSGVTYEQYL. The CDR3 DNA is TGTGCCAGCAGCCAGACTTCCGGGGTGACCTACGAGCAGTACCTC.

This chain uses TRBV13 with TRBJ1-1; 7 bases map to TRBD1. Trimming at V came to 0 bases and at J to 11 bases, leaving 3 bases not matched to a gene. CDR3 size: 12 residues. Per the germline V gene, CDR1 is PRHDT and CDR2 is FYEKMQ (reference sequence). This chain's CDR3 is CASSLGQGQAFF. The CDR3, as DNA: TGTGCCAGCAGCTTAGGACAGGGACAGGCTTTCTTT. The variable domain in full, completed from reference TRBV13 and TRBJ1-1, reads AAGVIQSPRHLIKEKRETATLKCYPIPRHDTVYWYQQGPGQDPQFLISFYEKMQSDKGSIPDRFSAQQFSDYHSELNMSSLELGDSALYFCASSLGQGQAFFGQGTRLTVV.

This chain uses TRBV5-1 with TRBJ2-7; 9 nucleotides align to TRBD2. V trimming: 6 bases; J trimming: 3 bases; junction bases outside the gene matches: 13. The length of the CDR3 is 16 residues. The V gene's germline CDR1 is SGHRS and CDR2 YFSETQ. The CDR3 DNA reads TGCGCCAGCAACCCACGGGGCGGGAGGGCCGTCTACGAGCAGTACTTC. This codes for CASNPRGGRAVYEQYF.

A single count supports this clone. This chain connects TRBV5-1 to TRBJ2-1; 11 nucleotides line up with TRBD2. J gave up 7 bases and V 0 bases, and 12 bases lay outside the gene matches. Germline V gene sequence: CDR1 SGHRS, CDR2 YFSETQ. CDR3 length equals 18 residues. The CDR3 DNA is TGCGCCAGCAGCTTGGGAAGCCTACCTAGCGGGAGGAGTAATGAGCAGTTCTTC. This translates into CASSLGSLPSGRSNEQFF.

CDR3 region: CASILAGSLNEQFF. For the CDR3, the DNA is TGTGCCAGCATACTTGCGGGCTCACTCAATGAGCAGTTCTTC. The chain links TRBV6-5 to TRBJ2-1, with a possible D match to TRBD2 (5 bases). CDR1 and CDR2 from the germline V gene are MNHEY and SVGAGI. This CDR3 has 14 residues. With 7 bases removed from V and 6 bases from J, the gap between germline ends came to 16 bases.